This T cell receptor beta chain comes out of a study of blood T cell repertoires in COVID-19. Study details: The United States, Italy and Spain supplied acute and convalescent COVID-19 samples. Sources were T cells, B-cell-depleted T cells, or PBMCs; the material itself was cDNA or gDNA.

Original analysis: Amplification from reference gene primers served as the basis for estimated nucleated cell counts. Only in-frame clones appear in the TCRdb table, and some are missing; sequencing was by immunoSEQ multiplex PCR. That table gives V, J and clone size, and the DNA gave D and trimming. The repertoire holds tens of thousands of clones, with more than 60% as singletons. The V end was cut by 0 bases, the J end by 4 bases, with 10 bases between. Germline loops: CDR1 LNHDA, CDR2 SQIVND (reference sequence). The CDR3 extends over 14 amino acids. The specimen was peripheral blood. V is TRBV19 and J is TRBJ2-7; D is perhaps TRBD2 (5 bases). This sequence originates from a human donor in a cohort sampled during active COVID-19. This CDR3 is CASSIDGGSYEQYF. CDR3 nucleotide sequence: TGTGCCAGTAGTATAGATGGAGGCAGTTACGAGCAGTACTTC.